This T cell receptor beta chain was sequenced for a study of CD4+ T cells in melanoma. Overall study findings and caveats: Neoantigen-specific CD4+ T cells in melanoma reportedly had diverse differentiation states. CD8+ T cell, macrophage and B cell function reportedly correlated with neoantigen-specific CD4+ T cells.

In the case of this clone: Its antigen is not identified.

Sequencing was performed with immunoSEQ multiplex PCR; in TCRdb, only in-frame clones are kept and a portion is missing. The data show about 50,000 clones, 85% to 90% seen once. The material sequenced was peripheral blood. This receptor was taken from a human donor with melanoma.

As DNA, the CDR3 is TGTGCCAGCAGTGAGACAGGGTGGAATTCACCCCTCCACTTT. This gives the protein CASSETGWNSPLHF. This rearrangement joins TRBV6-4 to TRBJ1-6; TRBD1 agrees at 7 bases. Trimming removed 3 bases from V and 7 bases from J; junction bases left unmatched: 3. The CDR3 is 14 amino acids. CDR1 and CDR2 (germline): MRHNA, SNTAGT.